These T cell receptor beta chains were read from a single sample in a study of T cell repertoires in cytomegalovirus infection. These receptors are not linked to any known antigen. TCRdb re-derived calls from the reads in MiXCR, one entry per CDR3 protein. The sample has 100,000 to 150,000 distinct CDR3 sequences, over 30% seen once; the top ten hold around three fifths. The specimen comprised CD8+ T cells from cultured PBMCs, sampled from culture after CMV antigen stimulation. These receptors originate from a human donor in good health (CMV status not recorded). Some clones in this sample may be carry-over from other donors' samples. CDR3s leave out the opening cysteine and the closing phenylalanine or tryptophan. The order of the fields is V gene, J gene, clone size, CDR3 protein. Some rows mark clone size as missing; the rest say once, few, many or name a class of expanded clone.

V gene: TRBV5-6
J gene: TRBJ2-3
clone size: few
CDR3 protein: ASSLVGGAADTQY

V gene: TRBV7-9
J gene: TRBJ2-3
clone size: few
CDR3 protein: ASSAPSGGAADTQY

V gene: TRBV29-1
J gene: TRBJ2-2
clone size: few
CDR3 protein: SVELLGQNTGELF

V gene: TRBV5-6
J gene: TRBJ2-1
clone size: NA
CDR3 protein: ASSWGTSGGYNEQF

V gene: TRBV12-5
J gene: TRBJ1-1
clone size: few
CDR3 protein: ASDLLNTEAF

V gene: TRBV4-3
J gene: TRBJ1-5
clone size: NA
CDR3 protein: ASSHNWWDSNQPQH

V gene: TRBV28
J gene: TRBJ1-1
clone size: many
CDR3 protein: ASSLEEAGKMNTEAF

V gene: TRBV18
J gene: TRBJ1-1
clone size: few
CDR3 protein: ASSTGTEQTAF

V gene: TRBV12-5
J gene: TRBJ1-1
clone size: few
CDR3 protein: ASGLGTLGRGHTEAF

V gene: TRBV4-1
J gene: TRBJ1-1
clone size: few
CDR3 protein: ASSQQGTLNTEAF

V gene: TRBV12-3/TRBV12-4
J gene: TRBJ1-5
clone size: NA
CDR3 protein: ASSPQQTGGNQPQH

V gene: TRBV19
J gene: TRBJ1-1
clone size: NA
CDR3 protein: ASSIGQGPEAF

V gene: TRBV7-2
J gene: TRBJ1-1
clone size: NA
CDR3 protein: ASSSGTGHTEAF

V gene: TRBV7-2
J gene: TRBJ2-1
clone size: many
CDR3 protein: ASSFLRGGSYNEQF

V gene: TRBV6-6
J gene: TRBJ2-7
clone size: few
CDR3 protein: ASIRDRGPEQY

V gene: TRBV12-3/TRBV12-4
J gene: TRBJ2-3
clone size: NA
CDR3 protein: ASSFPGRMPTDTQY

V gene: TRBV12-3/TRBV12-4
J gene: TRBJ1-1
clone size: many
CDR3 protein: ASSLALGGAGTEAF

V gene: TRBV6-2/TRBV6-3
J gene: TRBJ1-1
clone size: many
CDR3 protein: ASRRLHLTEAF

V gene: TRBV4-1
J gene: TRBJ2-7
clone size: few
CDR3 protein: ASSQDYANPYEQY

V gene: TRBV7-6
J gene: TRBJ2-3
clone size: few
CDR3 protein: ASSFIQGGDSDTQY

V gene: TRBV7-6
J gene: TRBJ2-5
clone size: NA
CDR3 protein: TSSLGALETQY

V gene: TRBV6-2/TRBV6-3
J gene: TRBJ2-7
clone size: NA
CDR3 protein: ASSEDWGRMHEQY

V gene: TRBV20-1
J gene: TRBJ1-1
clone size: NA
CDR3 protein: SARGTGDTEAF

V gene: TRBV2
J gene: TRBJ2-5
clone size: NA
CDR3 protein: ASKQAGGTQETQY

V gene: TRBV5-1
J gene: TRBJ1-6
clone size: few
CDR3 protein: ASSFAEYNSPLH

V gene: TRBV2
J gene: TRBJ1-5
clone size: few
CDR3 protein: ASSGRASNQPQH

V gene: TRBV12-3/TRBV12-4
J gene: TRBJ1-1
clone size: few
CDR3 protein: ASRGTGGASEAF

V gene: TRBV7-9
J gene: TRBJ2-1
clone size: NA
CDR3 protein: ASSPAGSLVNEQF

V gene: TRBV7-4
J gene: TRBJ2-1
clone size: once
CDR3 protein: ASSEAGGRMDEQF

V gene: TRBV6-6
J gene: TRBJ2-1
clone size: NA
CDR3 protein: ASSYPSGISYNEQF

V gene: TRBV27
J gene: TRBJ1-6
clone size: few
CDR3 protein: ASRGTLGWGSPLH

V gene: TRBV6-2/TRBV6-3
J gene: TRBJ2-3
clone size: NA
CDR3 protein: ASSYFPTSGSTDTQY

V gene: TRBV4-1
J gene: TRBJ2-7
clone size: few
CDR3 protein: ASSQDWGSKGYEQY

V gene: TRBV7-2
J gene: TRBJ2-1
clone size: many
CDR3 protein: ASSLARTAYNEQF

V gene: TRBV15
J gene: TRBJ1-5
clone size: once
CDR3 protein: ATSAAGSPYQPQH

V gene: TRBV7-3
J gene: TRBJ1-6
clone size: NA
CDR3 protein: ASTGTANSPLH

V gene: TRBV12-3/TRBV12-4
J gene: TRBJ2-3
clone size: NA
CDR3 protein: ASSLLQSTDTQY

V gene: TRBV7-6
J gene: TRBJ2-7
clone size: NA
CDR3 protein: ASRTGPTHEQY

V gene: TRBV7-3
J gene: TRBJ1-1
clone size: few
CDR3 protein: ASSARGMDTEAF

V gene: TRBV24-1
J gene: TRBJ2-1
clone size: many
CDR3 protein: ATSAAGRGYNEQF

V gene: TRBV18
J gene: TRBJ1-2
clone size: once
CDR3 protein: ASSPRLTDGSDYGYT

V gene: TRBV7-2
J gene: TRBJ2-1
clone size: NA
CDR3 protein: ASSVDPGDVPGDEQF